Presented here are 19 T cell receptor beta chains from one specimen sequenced in a study of blood T cell repertoires in COVID-19. Only in-frame clones appear in the TCRdb table, and some are missing; sequencing was by immunoSEQ multiplex PCR. This table holds over 150,000 clones, about 86% found once. Sequences were obtained from peripheral blood. The source of these receptors is a man aged 65-85 years with active or convalescent COVID-19.

The chain has TRBV19 and TRBJ1-3; TRBD1 might be the D (5 bases). Germline CDR1 and CDR2: LNHDA and SQIVND (reference sequence). The CDR3 extends over 14 amino acids. V was trimmed by 3 bases and J by 1 base, leaving 7 bases between them. CDR3 sequence (DNA): TGTGCCAGTAGTATCAGGGTTTCTGGAAACACCATATATTTT. Translating gives CASSIRVSGNTIYF.

V usage is TRBV18 and J usage is TRBJ1-3, with 8 bases aligning to TRBD1. Unmatched junction bases numbered 9, after V lost 3 bases and J lost 8 bases. The CDR3 is 15 residues long. In germline, CDR1 is KGHSH, CDR2 LQKENI. CDR3 sequence: CASSPSDRVYDTIYF. CDR3 DNA sequence: TGTGCCAGCTCACCTTCGGACAGGGTTTATGACACCATATATTTT.

The CDR3 is CASSFQGAPSGANVLTF. Written as DNA, the CDR3 is TGTGCCAGCAGCTTTCAGGGGGCTCCCTCTGGGGCCAACGTCCTGACTTTC. The chain has TRBV5-5 and TRBJ2-6; 8 positions match TRBD1. This CDR3 has 17 residues. The junction had 4 bases not matched to a gene; V was cut back by 2 bases and J by 0 bases. CDR1 and CDR2 (germline): SGHKS, YYEKEE (reference sequence).

A few counts support this clone. The V and J genes are TRBV25-1 and TRBJ2-7, with 9 positions matching TRBD1. CDR1 and CDR2 from the germline V gene are MGHDK and SYGVNS. Germline trimming cut 4 bases from V and 4 bases from J; bases unmatched to any gene: 8. This CDR3 is built from 15 residues. The CDR3 here is CASSGANRGLYEQYF. DNA of the CDR3: TGTGCCAGCAGTGGGGCTAACAGGGGGCTATACGAGCAGTACTTC.

The gene calls are TRBV5-1 and TRBJ2-7; 9 nucleotides line up with TRBD1. V lost 0 bases and J lost 6; bases outside the gene matches: 10. The CDR3 has 16 amino acids. Germline assignment: CDR1 SGHRS and CDR2 YFSETQ. For the CDR3, the DNA is TGCGCCAGCAGCTTGGGTACCGGGACAGGGATAGCCGAGCAGTACTTC. Residues: CASSLGTGTGIAEQYF.

V and J are TRBV18 and TRBJ2-7; 9 positions agree with TRBD1. The CDR3 has 15 residues. With V trimmed by 2 bases and J by 6 bases, 8 bases remained unmatched. CDR1 and CDR2 from the germline V gene are KGHSH and LQKENI. The CDR3 loop is CASSPLDRGQGEQYF. CDR3 nucleotide sequence: TGTGCCAGCTCACCATTGGACAGGGGCCAGGGCGAGCAGTACTTC. Combining the CDR3 with reference TRBV18 and TRBJ2-7 gives the whole variable domain NAGVMQNPRHLVRRRGQEARLRCSPMKGHSHVYWYRQLPEEGLKFMVYLQKENIIDESGMPKERFSAEFPKEGPSILRIQQVVRGDSAAYFCASSPLDRGQGEQYFGPGTRLTVT.

This clone occurred a few times. V is TRBV9 and J is TRBJ2-7; D perhaps matches TRBD2 (6 bases). Trimming removed 1 base from V and 7 bases from J, with 12 bases in between. The CDR3 totals 13 residues. Germline V gene sequence: CDR1 SGDLS, CDR2 YYNGEE. The CDR3 region is CASSVRPGGEQYF. The CDR3, as DNA: TGTGCCAGCAGCGTAAGACCCGGGGGAGAGCAGTACTTC. The entire variable domain, with the rest obtained from reference TRBV9 and TRBJ2-7, is as follows: DSGVTQTPKHLITATGQRVTLRCSPRSGDLSVYWYQQSLDQGLQFLIQYYNGEERAKGNILERFSAQQFPDLHSELNLSSLELGDSALYFCASSVRPGGEQYFGPGTRLTVT.

The genes are TRBV29-1 and TRBJ1-4, with D hard to call. The CDR3 covers 14 residues. Germline lookup yields CDR1 SQVTM and CDR2 ANQGSEA. V was shortened by 4 bases and J by 3 bases, with 12 bases between the two germline ends. For the CDR3, the DNA is TGCAGCGTTGCAATGGGAGGTGCTAATGAAAAACTGTTTTTT. The encoded protein is CSVAMGGANEKLFF. The variable domain in full, completed from reference TRBV29-1 and TRBJ1-4, reads SAVISQKPSRDICQRGTSLTIQCQVDSQVTMMFWYRQQPGQSLTLIATANQGSEATYESGFVIDKFPISRPNLTFSTLTVSNMSPEDSSIYLCSVAMGGANEKLFFGSGTQLSVL.

The chain couples TRBV5-1 to TRBJ2-7, with TRBD2 identical over 10 bases. This CDR3 is built from 16 residues. The J segment lost 6 bases and the V segment lost 4 bases, leaving 13 bases of the junction unmatched. CDR1 is SGHRS, CDR2 YFSETQ, per germline. The CDR3 reads CASSPAGSGGVPEQYF. For the CDR3, the DNA is TGCGCCAGCAGCCCGGCTGGGAGCGGGGGGGTTCCCGAGCAGTACTTC.

J is TRBJ1-1 and V is TRBV7-3; D not certain. Germline assignment: CDR1 SGHTA and CDR2 FQGTGA. V was pared by 0 bases and J by 5 bases, with 7 bases between. CDR3 size: 13 residues. The CDR3 DNA follows: TGTGCCAGCAGCTTAACGGCGGGAACTGAAGCTTTCTTT. It yields the protein CASSLTAGTEAFF.

The chain is built from TRBV30 and TRBJ2-7, with a weak D call TRBD1 (6 bases). The CDR3 extends over 15 amino acids. Germline CDR1 reads GTSNPN; CDR2 reads SVGIG (reference sequence). Trimming cost V 0 bases and J 2 bases, with 14 bases left between them. The CDR3 nucleotides are TGTGCCTGGAGTGTGCACAGGGTCTACCCCTACGAGCAGTACTTC. As protein: CAWSVHRVYPYEQYF. Complete variable domain (other parts from reference TRBV30 and TRBJ2-7): SQTIHQWPATLVQPVGSPLSLECTVEGTSNPNLYWYRQAAGRGLQLLFYSVGIGQISSEVPQNLSASRPQDRQFILSSKKLLLSDSGFYLCAWSVHRVYPYEQYFGPGTRLTVT.

This chain's CDR3 is CSVGAVSNTEAFF. The CDR3 DNA follows: TGCAGCGTTGGTGCGGTCTCGAACACTGAAGCTTTCTTT. The gene calls are TRBV29-1 and TRBJ1-1; D is unclear. V gave up 4 bases and J gave up 1 base, with 10 bases separating them. The germline gives CDR1 SQVTM, CDR2 ANQGSEA. The CDR3 has 13 amino acids.

This clone was seen once. This sequence joins TRBV5-5 and TRBJ2-5, with TRBD2 as a possible D gene (5 bases). The length of the CDR3 is 13 residues. Trimming removed 4 bases at V and 4 bases at J, with 11 bases between. CDR1 is SGHKS and CDR2 is YYEKEE in the germline V gene (reference sequence). The CDR3 coding sequence is TGTGCCAGCAGCGCGGAGGCCCGAGAGACCCAGTACTTC. It codes for CASSAEARETQYF.

This chain uses TRBV20-1 with TRBJ1-1, with D possibly being TRBD1 (5 bases). The CDR3 spans 12 residues. V was trimmed by 3 bases and J by 5 bases, leaving 10 bases between them. The germline V gene has CDR1 DFQATT and CDR2 SNEGSKA (reference sequence). The CDR3: CSASGGRTEAFF. DNA of the CDR3: TGCAGTGCTAGTGGGGGGAGGACTGAAGCTTTCTTT.

V is TRBV5-1 and J is TRBJ2-5, with 7 bases that match TRBD1. This CDR3 spans 13 amino acids. J lost 5 bases, V lost 2 bases, and 3 bases had no gene match. Germline CDR1 is SGHRS and CDR2 is YFSETQ. CDR3 loop: CASSLQGIETQYF. CDR3 nucleotide sequence: TGCGCCAGCAGCTTACAGGGGATCGAGACCCAGTACTTC.

The J gene is TRBJ1-1, the V gene TRBV30; possible D gene TRBD1, 6 bases. This CDR3 contains 15 residues. The V and J ends lost 5 bases and 0 bases respectively, with 16 bases between them. Germline V CDR1 and CDR2: GTSNPN, SVGIG (reference sequence). The CDR3 region is CAWGSIGQMNTEAFF. The CDR3 DNA follows: TGTGCCTGGGGATCAATAGGACAGATGAACACTGAAGCTTTCTTT.

The J gene is TRBJ2-7, the V gene TRBV2; 10 bases agree with TRBD2. This CDR3 comprises 16 residues. Germline V gives CDR1 SNHLY, CDR2 FYNNEI. With V trimmed by 7 bases and J by 1 base, 10 bases remained unmatched. For the CDR3, the DNA is TGTGCCAGCACCAAGGGCGGACTAGCGGCTTCCTACGAGCAGTACTTC. It codes for CASTKGGLAASYEQYF.

The J gene is TRBJ1-2, the V gene TRBV7-2; D possibly corresponds to TRBD1 (5 bases). The V gene lost 5 bases and the J gene lost 1 base, with 14 bases spanning the gap. The germline V gene has CDR1 SGHTA and CDR2 FQGNSA. There are 15 residues in the CDR3. DNA of the CDR3: TGTGCCAGCAGCCGCTATTCCAGGGATAACTATGGCTACACCTTC. Protein product: CASSRYSRDNYGYTF.

The rearrangement uses TRBV4-3 and TRBJ2-1; 7 bases fit TRBD2. V lost 4 bases, J lost 7 bases, and 4 bases stayed unmatched. CDR1 LGHNA and CDR2 YSLEER come from the germline V gene. The CDR3 is 13 amino acids. The CDR3 region has the DNA TGCGCCAGCAGCCGTGGGAGGGTGAATGAGCAGTTCTTC. Residues: CASSRGRVNEQFF.